Below, 14 T cell receptor beta chains from the same sample are listed, as sequenced in a study of blood T cell repertoires in COVID-19. Sequencing was performed with immunoSEQ multiplex PCR; in TCRdb, only in-frame clones are kept and a portion is missing. This sample yields some 76,000 clones, of which 82% are seen a single time; over 8.5% belongs to the top ten. Sequencing used peripheral blood. The receptors derive from a man aged 50 to 60 with acute or convalescent COVID-19.

The rearrangement joins TRBV4-1 to TRBJ1-3, with no clear D. Germline V lookup: CDR1 MGHRA, CDR2 YSYEKL. V gave up 4 bases and J gave up 0 bases, with 16 bases separating them. The CDR3 is made up of 17 amino acids. CDR3 amino acids: CASSPNPLGSSGNTIYF. The CDR3 nucleotides read TGCGCCAGCAGCCCAAACCCCCTCGGGTCCTCTGGAAACACCATATATTTT.

This chain's CDR3 is CASTGGTNYGYTF. The CDR3 coding sequence is TGTGCCAGTACCGGCGGTACTAACTATGGCTACACCTTC. The chain carries TRBV19 and TRBJ1-2; no reliable D call. The CDR3 runs to 13 residues. Trimming pared 7 bases from V and 0 bases from J, leaving 9 bases between. CDR1 LNHDA and CDR2 SQIVND come from the germline V gene (reference sequence).

The CDR3 reads CASSLGQQNPYNQPQHF. CDR3 in DNA: TGTGCCAGCAGCTTAGGACAGCAGAACCCTTACAATCAGCCCCAGCATTTT. The chain has TRBV7-8 and TRBJ1-5, with D possibly matching TRBD1 (5 bases). Germline V gene lookup returns CDR1 SGHVS and CDR2 FQNEAQ. Deletions cut 1 base from V and 3 bases from J, with 16 bases between. This CDR3 has 17 amino acids. The complete variable domain, with remaining parts taken from reference TRBV7-8 and TRBJ1-5, reads GAGVSQSPRYKVAKRGQDVALRCDPISGHVSLFWYQQALGQGPEFLTYFQNEAQLDKSGLPSDRFFAERPEGSVSTLKIQRTQQEDSAVYLCASSLGQQNPYNQPQHFGDGTRLSIL.

The rearrangement joins TRBV28 to TRBJ2-7; D ambiguous. The V gene lost 4 bases and the J gene lost 2 bases, with 6 bases spanning the gap. This CDR3 is 12 amino acids long. Germline V CDR1 and CDR2: MDHEN, SYDVKM. In nucleotides, the CDR3 is TGTGCCAGCAGTTCAGGAACCTACGAGCAGTACTTC. Translating it yields CASSSGTYEQYF.

The gene calls are TRBV7-3 and TRBJ2-5; the D gene is possibly TRBD2 (5 bases). The V end was cut by 0 bases, the J end by 7 bases, with 12 bases between. Germline V gene lookup returns CDR1 SGHTA and CDR2 FQGTGA. The CDR3 is 14 amino acids. The CDR3 protein is CASSLTGSEGTQYF. The CDR3 bases are TGTGCCAGCAGCTTAACGGGTAGCGAAGGGACCCAGTACTTC.

This clone was recorded once. The V gene is TRBV5-1, the J gene TRBJ1-3, with 12 bases lining up with TRBD1. J was trimmed by 2 bases and V by 4 bases; bases with no gene match: 1. CDR1 and CDR2 from the germline V gene are SGHRS and YFSETQ. This CDR3 region has 15 residues. The CDR3 nucleotides read TGCGCCAGCAGCCGGGACAGGGGGCCTGGAAACACCATATATTTT. Its protein product is CASSRDRGPGNTIYF.

This clone was detected ten times or more. The CDR3 coding sequence is TGTGCCAGCAGTGAAGCATCAGGTGCTCAAGAGACCCAGTACTTC. This sequence encodes CASSEASGAQETQYF. The rearrangement joins TRBV6-1 to TRBJ2-5, with no clear D. Germline V gene lookup returns CDR1 MNHNS and CDR2 SASEGT. The CDR3 has 15 residues. V lost 0 bases and J lost 2, with 10 bases in between.

The chain uses TRBV18 and TRBJ2-1; D is unresolved. The V end was cut by 3 bases, the J end by 6 bases, with 9 bases between. Germline CDR1 is KGHSH and CDR2 is LQKENI. The CDR3 is 13 residues long. The CDR3 DNA reads TGTGCCAGCTCACCGGGCTTTTCCAATGAGCAGTTCTTC. Encoded protein: CASSPGFSNEQFF. The entire variable domain, with the rest obtained from reference TRBV18 and TRBJ2-1, is as follows: NAGVMQNPRHLVRRRGQEARLRCSPMKGHSHVYWYRQLPEEGLKFMVYLQKENIIDESGMPKERFSAEFPKEGPSILRIQQVVRGDSAAYFCASSPGFSNEQFFGPGTRLTVL.

The chain links TRBV5-1 to TRBJ2-3; TRBD2 agrees at 8 bases. Trimming removed 5 bases from V and 3 bases from J; junction bases left unmatched: 11. There are 16 residues in the CDR3. Germline CDR1 is SGHRS and CDR2 is YFSETQ. In DNA, the CDR3 is TGCGCCAGCAGTGGCCCGAGCGGGGGTGTAACAGATACGCAGTATTTT. This sequence encodes CASSGPSGGVTDTQYF.

This clone was detected once. The chain links TRBV6-5 to TRBJ2-5; 11 bases map to TRBD1. Germline CDR1 reads MNHEY; CDR2 reads SVGAGI. This CDR3 is built from 15 residues. Losses at the gene ends were 7 bases for V and 4 bases for J; bases not matched to a gene: 8. CDR3 DNA: TGTGCCAGCAACCGCCAGGGGACAGGGGGAGAGACCCAGTACTTC. This encodes CASNRQGTGGETQYF.

This clone was seen a handful of times. This chain links TRBV5-5 with TRBJ2-3, with 9 bases lining up with TRBD2. The germline V gene has CDR1 SGHKS and CDR2 YYEKEE (reference sequence). CDR3 length: 17 amino acids. With V trimmed by 4 bases and J by 4 bases, 13 bases remained unmatched. The CDR3 reads CASSGTTAGGLPDTQYF. CDR3 nucleotide sequence: TGTGCCAGCAGCGGGACTACGGCGGGGGGGCTTCCAGATACGCAGTATTTT.

The V and J genes are TRBV5-8 and TRBJ2-3, with 8 positions matching TRBD1. Germline-derived CDR1 and CDR2 are SGHTS and YDEGEE. V trimming: 7 bases; J trimming: 0 bases; junction bases outside the gene matches: 7. This CDR3 is built from 15 residues. CDR3 in DNA: TGTGCCAGCGTAACGACAGGGGTGAGCACAGATACGCAGTATTTT. As protein: CASVTTGVSTDTQYF.

This clone appeared a few times. This chain uses TRBV7-9 with TRBJ2-7; perhaps TRBD1 as D (6 bases). Trimming removed 6 bases from V and 2 bases from J, with 8 bases in between. From germline, CDR1 is SEHNR and CDR2 FQNEAQ (reference sequence). The CDR3 is 12 amino acids. The CDR3 loop is CASSEGAYEQYF. Written as DNA, the CDR3 is TGTGCCAGCAGTGAGGGGGCCTACGAGCAGTACTTC. Based on the CDR3 plus reference TRBV7-9 and TRBJ2-7, the full variable domain is DTGVSQNPRHKITKRGQNVTFRCDPISEHNRLYWYRQTLGQGPEFLTYFQNEAQLEKSRLLSDRFSAERPKGSFSTLEIQRTEQGDSAMYLCASSEGAYEQYFGPGTRLTVT.

Here the CDR3 reads CASSLSSLPDTQYF. DNA for the CDR3: TGTGCCAGCAGCTTGTCGTCCCTCCCAGATACGCAGTATTTT. The chain couples TRBV5-4 to TRBJ2-3, with unresolved D. Trimming shortened V by 1 base and J by 4 bases, and 10 bases separated the two germline ends. The CDR3 length is 14 residues. Germline lookup yields CDR1 SGHNT and CDR2 YYREEE (reference sequence).